This TCR beta chain comes out of a study of regulatory T cells in long-lasting Graves disease. Time point denoted: newly diagnosed GD, antithyroid drugs for less than 3 months. Following extraction of RNA from PBMCs, that RNA was used to make the TCR library. Library construction for TCR beta used iRepertoire HTBI primers and Arm-PCR of CDR3 regions. TCRdb processed the multiplex PCR reads anew with MiXCR; each CDR3 protein has one entry. The sample lists about 530,000 distinct CDR3 sequences, about 16% occurring once. This clonotype showed up just a few times. The data also belong to a second study, concerning T cells in Graves' hyperthyroidism and ophthalmopathy. From that paper: No progression to ophthalmopathy during 18 months of follow-up defined stable disease. Newly diagnosed hyperthyroidism, duration under 2 months, in patients aged 18 to 65. In blood, most of the thyroid clonotypes expanded above 0.001 were also present.

The specimen comprised peripheral blood mononuclear cells (PBMCs), sampled at new diagnosis, from a patient treated with antithyroid drugs. The TCR originated in a woman aged 40 to 65 with Graves disease.

The CDR3 sequence: CASMGQGGTEAFF. In DNA form, the CDR3 reads TGTGCCAGCATGGGGCAGGGCGGGACTGAAGCTTTCTTT. The chain has TRBV7-8 and TRBJ1-1; TRBD1 is a possible D gene (5 bases). CDR1 and CDR2 from the germline V gene are SGHVS and FQNEAQ. This CDR3 contains 13 residues. The V and J ends lost 7 bases and 5 bases respectively, with 14 bases between them.